This T cell receptor (beta chain) comes out of a study of CD8+ T cells in alopecia areata. TCR sequencing used cDNA made by reverse transcription of extracted RNA. TCRdb keeps only in-frame clones here, not all; method: immunoSEQ multiplex PCR. Altogether approximately 210,000 clones are present, about 60% being singletons, with the ten largest covering around 3.2%. This clone was detected only once. Antigen unknown. Study results and limitations: In scalp and blood during tofacitinib, many expanded lesional clones persisted.

Stated treatment: oral pan-JAK inhibitor, 5-10 mg twice daily. Alopecia areata patients provided lesional scalp punch biopsies and peripheral blood, both collected for the study. V dropped 5 bases and J dropped 2 bases, with 13 bases sitting between them. Germline V gives CDR1 SGHAT, CDR2 FQNNGV. This CDR3 has 14 amino acids. This chain uses TRBV11-2 with TRBJ2-7; perhaps D is TRBD1 or TRBD2 (5 bases each). This TCR derives from a human donor with alopecia areata. The source was CD4+ T cells sorted from blood, collected at week 4, from a patient treated with tofacitinib. Here the CDR3 reads CASSLWDGTYEQYF. CDR3 DNA sequence: TGTGCCAGCAGCCTATGGGACGGCACCTACGAGCAGTACTTC.